This T cell receptor (beta chain) was sequenced during a study of blood T cell repertoires in COVID-19. Across the study: The samples span acute and convalescent COVID-19 from the United States, Italy and Spain. Nucleic acid was either cDNA or gDNA, and it came from T cells, B-cell-depleted T cells, or PBMCs.

Original handling: Reference gene primers were amplified, and this amplification served to estimate nucleated cell counts. Libraries were prepared by immunoSEQ multiplex PCR; TCRdb keeps only in-frame clonotypes and omits some of them. D and trimming were read from the DNA, whereas the V and J calls and clone size are those reported in that table. The table lists 95,000 to 150,000 clones, under 90% of them singletons. The CDR3 loop spans 14 amino acids. Germline V gene lookup returns CDR1 LGHDT and CDR2 YNNKEL (reference sequence). V lost 0 bases to trimming and J lost 0 bases, with 6 bases between them.

Source material: peripheral blood. The sequence was obtained from a woman between 70 and 85 years old with acute or convalescent COVID-19. This chain uses TRBV3-1 (or the pseudogene TRBV3-2) with TRBJ2-7; D ambiguous. The CDR3 region has the DNA TGTGCCAGCAGCCAAGATCCCCGCTCCTACGAGCAGTACGTC. It translates to CASSQDPRSYEQYV.